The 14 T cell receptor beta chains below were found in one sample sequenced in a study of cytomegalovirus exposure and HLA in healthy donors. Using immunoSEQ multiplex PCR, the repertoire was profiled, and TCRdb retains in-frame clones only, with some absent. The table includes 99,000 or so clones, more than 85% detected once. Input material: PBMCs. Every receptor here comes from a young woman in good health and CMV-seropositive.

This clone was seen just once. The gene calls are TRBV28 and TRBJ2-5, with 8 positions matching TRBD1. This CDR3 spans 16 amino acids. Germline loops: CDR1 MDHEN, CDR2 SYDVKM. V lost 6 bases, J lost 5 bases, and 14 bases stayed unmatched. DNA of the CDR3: TGTGCCAGCAGGCACAACGGCAGGGGGCCTGGGGAGACCCAGTACTTC. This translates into CASRHNGRGPGETQYF.

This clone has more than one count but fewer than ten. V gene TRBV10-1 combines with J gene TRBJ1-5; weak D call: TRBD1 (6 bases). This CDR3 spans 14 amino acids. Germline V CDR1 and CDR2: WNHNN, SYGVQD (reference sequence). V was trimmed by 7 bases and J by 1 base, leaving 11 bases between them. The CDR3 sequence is CASNREGSNQPQHF. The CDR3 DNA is TGCGCCAGCAACAGGGAAGGGAGCAATCAGCCCCAGCATTTT.

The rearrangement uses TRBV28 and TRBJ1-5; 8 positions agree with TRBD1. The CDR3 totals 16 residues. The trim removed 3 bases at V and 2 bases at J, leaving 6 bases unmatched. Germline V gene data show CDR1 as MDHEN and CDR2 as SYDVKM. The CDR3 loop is CASSFLQGAGNQPQHF. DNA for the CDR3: TGTGCCAGCAGTTTCCTTCAGGGGGCAGGCAATCAGCCCCAGCATTTT. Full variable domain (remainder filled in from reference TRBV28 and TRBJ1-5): DVKVTQSSRYLVKRTGEKVFLECVQDMDHENMFWYRQDPGLGLRLIYFSYDVKMKEKGDIPEGYSVSREKKERFSLILESASTNQTSMYLCASSFLQGAGNQPQHFGDGTRLSIL.

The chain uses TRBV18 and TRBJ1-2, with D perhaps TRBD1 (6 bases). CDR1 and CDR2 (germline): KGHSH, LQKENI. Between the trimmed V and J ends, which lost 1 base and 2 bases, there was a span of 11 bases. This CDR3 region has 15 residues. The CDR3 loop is CASSPRTERNYGYTF. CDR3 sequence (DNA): TGTGCCAGCTCACCACGGACAGAAAGAAACTATGGCTACACCTTC.

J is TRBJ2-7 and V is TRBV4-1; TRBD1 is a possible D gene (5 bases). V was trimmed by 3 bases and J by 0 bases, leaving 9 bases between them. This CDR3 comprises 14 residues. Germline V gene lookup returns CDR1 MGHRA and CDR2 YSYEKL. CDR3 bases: TGCGCCAGCAGCCAGACGGACACCTCCTACGAGCAGTACTTC. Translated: CASSQTDTSYEQYF.

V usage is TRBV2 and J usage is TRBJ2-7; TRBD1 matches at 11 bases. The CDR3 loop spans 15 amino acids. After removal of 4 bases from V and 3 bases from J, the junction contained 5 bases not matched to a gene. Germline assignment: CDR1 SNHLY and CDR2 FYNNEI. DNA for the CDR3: TGTGCCAGCAGTGCGGGGACAGGGGGGATCTACGAGCAGTACTTC. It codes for CASSAGTGGIYEQYF.

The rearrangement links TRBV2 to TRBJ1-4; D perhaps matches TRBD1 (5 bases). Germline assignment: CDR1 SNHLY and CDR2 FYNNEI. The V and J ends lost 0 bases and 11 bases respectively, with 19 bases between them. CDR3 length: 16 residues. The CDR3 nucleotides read TGTGCCAGCAGTGAAGCATCAGGGACTGGGGTGCGGAAACTGTTTTTT. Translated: CASSEASGTGVRKLFF.

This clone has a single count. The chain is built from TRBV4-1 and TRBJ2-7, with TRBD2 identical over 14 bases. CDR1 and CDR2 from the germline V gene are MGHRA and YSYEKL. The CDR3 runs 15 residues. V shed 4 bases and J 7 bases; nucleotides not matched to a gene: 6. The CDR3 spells CASSRGTSGREEQYF. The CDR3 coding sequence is TGCGCCAGCAGCCGGGGGACTAGCGGGAGAGAAGAGCAGTACTTC.

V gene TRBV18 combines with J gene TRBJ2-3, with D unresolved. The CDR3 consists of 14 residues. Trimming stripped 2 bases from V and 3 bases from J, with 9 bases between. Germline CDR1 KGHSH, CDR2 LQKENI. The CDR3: CASSPMVRTDTQYF. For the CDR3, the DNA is TGTGCCAGCTCACCAATGGTCAGGACAGATACGCAGTATTTT.

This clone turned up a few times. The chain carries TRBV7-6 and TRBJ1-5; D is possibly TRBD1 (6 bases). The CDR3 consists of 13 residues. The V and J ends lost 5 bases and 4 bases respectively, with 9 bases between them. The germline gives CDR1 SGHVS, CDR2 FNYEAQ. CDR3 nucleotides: TGTGCCAGCAGCCGACAGGAGAATCAGCCCCAGCATTTT. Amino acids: CASSRQENQPQHF.

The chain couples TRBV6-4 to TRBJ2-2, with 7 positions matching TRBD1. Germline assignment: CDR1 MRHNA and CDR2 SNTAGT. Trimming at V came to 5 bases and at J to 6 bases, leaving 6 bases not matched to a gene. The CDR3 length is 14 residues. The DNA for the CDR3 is TGTGCCAGCAGTAGGACAGGATCGGCCGGGGAGCTGTTTTTT. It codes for CASSRTGSAGELFF.

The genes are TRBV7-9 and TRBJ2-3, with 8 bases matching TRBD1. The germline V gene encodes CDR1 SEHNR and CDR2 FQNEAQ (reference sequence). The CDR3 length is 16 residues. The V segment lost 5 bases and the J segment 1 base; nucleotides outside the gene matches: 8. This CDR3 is CASSALTGVGTDTQYF. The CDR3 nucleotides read TGTGCCAGCAGCGCCCTGACAGGGGTTGGCACAGATACGCAGTATTTT.

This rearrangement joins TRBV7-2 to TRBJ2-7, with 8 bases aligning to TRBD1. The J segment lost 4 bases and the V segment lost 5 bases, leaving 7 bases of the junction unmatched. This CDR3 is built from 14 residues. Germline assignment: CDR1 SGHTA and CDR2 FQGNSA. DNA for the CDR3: TGTGCCAGCAGCCTCGGACAGGGCATGTACGAGCAGTACTTC. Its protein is CASSLGQGMYEQYF.

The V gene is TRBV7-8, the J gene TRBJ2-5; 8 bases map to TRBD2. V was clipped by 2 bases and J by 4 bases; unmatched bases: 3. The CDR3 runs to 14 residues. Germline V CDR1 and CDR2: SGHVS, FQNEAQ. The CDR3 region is CASSLPAGGETQYF. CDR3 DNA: TGTGCCAGCAGCTTACCCGCGGGAGGAGAGACCCAGTACTTC.